This TCR beta chain was sequenced for a study of human T cells and chemical hapten exposure. V was cut by 4 bases and J by 6 bases, with 13 bases left in between. Germline CDR1 reads SQVTM; CDR2 reads ANQGSEA. The CDR3 is 13 residues long. TCRdb re-called the RACE reads with MiXCR, one entry per CDR3 protein. The sample carries about 85,000 distinct CDR3 sequences, 8.5% recorded once. This clonotype was seen more than once but under ten times. The time point was: pre-sensitization, week 0. Indicated treatment: therapeutic diphenylcyclopropenone sensitization with weekly scalp DPC. The sequenced sample was whole blood, obtained in connection with sensitization to the hapten diphenylcyclopropenone (DPC). The TCR was taken from a man in his forties with alopecia areata. Some clones in this sample may be carry-over from other donors' samples. The chain is built from TRBV29-1 and TRBJ2-1, with D unresolved. The CDR3 DNA follows: TGCAGCGTTGTTTATCTGAGCACCAATGAGCAGTTCTTC. It yields the protein CSVVYLSTNEQFF.